Each of the 11 T cell receptor beta chains below was sequenced from the same sample in a study of control samples from healthy donors and cancer patients. Only in-frame clones appear in the TCRdb table, and some are missing; sequencing was by immunoSEQ multiplex PCR. The sample has 130,000 or so clones; 88% are singletons. Source material: blood. These receptors all come from a middle-aged man in good health.

The chain carries TRBV7-3 and TRBJ2-2; D is unclear. CDR3 size: 14 residues. Trimming cost V 3 bases and J 0 bases, with 5 bases left between them. Germline CDR1 reads SGHTA; CDR2 reads FQGTGA. The CDR3 nucleotides are TGTGCCAGCAGCTTTTACGCGAACACCGGGGAGCTGTTTTTT. Protein product: CASSFYANTGELFF.

The chain combines TRBV14 with TRBJ2-3; D remains ambiguous. The CDR3 totals 15 residues. V dropped 4 bases and J dropped 0 bases, with 11 bases sitting between them. Per the germline V gene, CDR1 is SGHDN and CDR2 is FVKESK. CDR3 DNA sequence: TGTGCCAGCAGCCGTCTGAGTACTAGCACAGATACGCAGTATTTT. Translation gives CASSRLSTSTDTQYF.

This chain joins TRBV6-5 and TRBJ2-7; maybe TRBD2 (6 bases). The V gene's germline CDR1 is MNHEY and CDR2 SVGAGI. Trimming stripped 6 bases from V and 6 bases from J, with 15 bases between. The CDR3 has 13 amino acids. This CDR3 reads CASRRDVQSEQYF. CDR3 nucleotides: TGTGCCAGCAGGCGGGACGTCCAGAGCGAGCAGTACTTC.

The chain combines TRBV5-1 with TRBJ2-2; TRBD1 or TRBD2 may be the D gene (5 bases each). The length of the CDR3 is 15 residues. The V end was cut by 3 bases, the J end by 7 bases, with 16 bases between. The germline CDR1 and CDR2 sequences are SGHRS and YFSETQ. This CDR3 reads CASSSGATRGGELFF. CDR3 coding DNA: TGCGCCAGCAGCTCCGGGGCGACGAGGGGCGGGGAGCTGTTTTTT.

V and J are TRBV23-1 and TRBJ1-4; a possible D gene is TRBD1 (6 bases). TRBV23-1 is placed among ORFs of uncertain function. Trimming stripped 7 bases from V and 7 bases from J, with 16 bases between. The CDR3 loop spans 14 amino acids. CDR3: CASISGGQLEKLFF. CDR3 nucleotides: TGCGCCAGCATTTCGGGAGGACAGCTTGAAAAACTGTTTTTT.

V usage is TRBV15 and J usage is TRBJ1-2; D is ambiguous. Trimming took 4 bases from V and 9 from J, leaving 12 bases between them. This CDR3 contains 12 residues. Germline CDR1 reads LNHNV; CDR2 reads YYDKDF (reference sequence). The CDR3 DNA is TGTGCCACCAGCAACCGACTAACGAGCTACACCTTC. As protein: CATSNRLTSYTF.

This rearrangement joins TRBV11-2 to TRBJ2-2, with D possibly being TRBD2 (6 bases). Trimming took 5 bases from V and 6 from J, leaving 16 bases between them. Germline V lookup: CDR1 SGHAT, CDR2 FQNNGV. The CDR3 spans 15 residues. CDR3 protein: CASSDGGSRPGELFF. DNA of the CDR3: TGTGCCAGCAGCGATGGGGGGTCTCGCCCCGGGGAGCTGTTTTTT.

As to this clone: This specimen includes other DNA sequences encoding the same CDR3. As DNA, the CDR3 is TGTGCCAGCTCACCAGGGACGGGCCTCCAAGAGACCCAGTACTTC. It encodes CASSPGTGLQETQYF. The J gene is TRBJ2-5, the V gene TRBV18; D might be TRBD1 or TRBD2, each matching 5 bases. Deletions cut 2 bases from V and 1 base from J, with 11 bases between. Germline V gene data show CDR1 as KGHSH and CDR2 as LQKENI. The CDR3 loop spans 15 amino acids.

The genes are TRBV5-1 and TRBJ2-2; no clear D gene. Trimming took 2 bases from V and 6 from J, leaving 14 bases between them. CDR3 size: 15 residues. The V gene's germline CDR1 is SGHRS and CDR2 YFSETQ. CDR3 sequence: CASSFSGSSAGELFF. The DNA of the CDR3 is TGCGCCAGCAGCTTTTCCGGGTCCTCCGCCGGGGAGCTGTTTTTT. The full variable domain, with the rest looked up from reference TRBV5-1 and TRBJ2-2, is KAGVTQTPRYLIKTRGQQVTLSCSPISGHRSVSWYQQTPGQGLQFLFEYFSETQRNKGNFPGRFSGRQFSNSRSEMNVSTLELGDSALYLCASSFSGSSAGELFFGEGSRLTVL.

The gene calls are TRBV5-1 and TRBJ2-5; possibly TRBD1 for D (6 bases). Germline CDR1 reads SGHRS; CDR2 reads YFSETQ. With 4 bases removed from V and 5 bases from J, the gap between germline ends came to 18 bases. The CDR3 extends over 15 amino acids. As DNA, the CDR3 is TGCGCCAGCAGCCTCCAATGGGGGCCCGGTGAGACCCAGTACTTC. Its translation is CASSLQWGPGETQYF.

The rearrangement uses TRBV30 and TRBJ2-7, with no clear D. The CDR3 is made up of 12 amino acids. Germline V gene lookup returns CDR1 GTSNPN and CDR2 SVGIG (reference sequence). V shed 2 bases and J shed 3 bases, with 8 bases lying between them. CDR3 loop: CAWSQANYEQYF. DNA of the CDR3: TGTGCCTGGAGTCAGGCTAACTACGAGCAGTACTTC. Supplemented by reference TRBV30 and TRBJ2-7, the full variable domain reads SQTIHQWPATLVQPVGSPLSLECTVEGTSNPNLYWYRQAAGRGLQLLFYSVGIGQISSEVPQNLSASRPQDRQFILSSKKLLLSDSGFYLCAWSQANYEQYFGPGTRLTVT.